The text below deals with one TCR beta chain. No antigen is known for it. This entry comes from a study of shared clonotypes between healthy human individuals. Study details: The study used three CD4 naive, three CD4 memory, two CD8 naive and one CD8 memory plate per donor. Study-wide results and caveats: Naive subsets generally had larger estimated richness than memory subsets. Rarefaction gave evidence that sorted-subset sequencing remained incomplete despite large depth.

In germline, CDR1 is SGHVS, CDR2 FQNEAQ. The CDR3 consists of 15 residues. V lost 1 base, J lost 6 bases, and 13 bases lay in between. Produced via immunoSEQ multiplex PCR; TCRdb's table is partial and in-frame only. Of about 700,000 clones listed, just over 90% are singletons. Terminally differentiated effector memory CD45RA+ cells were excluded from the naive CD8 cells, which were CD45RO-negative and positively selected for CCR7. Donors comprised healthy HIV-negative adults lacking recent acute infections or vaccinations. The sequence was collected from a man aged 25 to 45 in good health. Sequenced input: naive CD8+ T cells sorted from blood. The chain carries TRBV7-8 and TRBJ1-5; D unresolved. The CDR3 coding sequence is TGTGCCAGCAGCTTAGGAGAAGGGCTTGCTCAGCCCCAGCATTTT. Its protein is CASSLGEGLAQPQHF.